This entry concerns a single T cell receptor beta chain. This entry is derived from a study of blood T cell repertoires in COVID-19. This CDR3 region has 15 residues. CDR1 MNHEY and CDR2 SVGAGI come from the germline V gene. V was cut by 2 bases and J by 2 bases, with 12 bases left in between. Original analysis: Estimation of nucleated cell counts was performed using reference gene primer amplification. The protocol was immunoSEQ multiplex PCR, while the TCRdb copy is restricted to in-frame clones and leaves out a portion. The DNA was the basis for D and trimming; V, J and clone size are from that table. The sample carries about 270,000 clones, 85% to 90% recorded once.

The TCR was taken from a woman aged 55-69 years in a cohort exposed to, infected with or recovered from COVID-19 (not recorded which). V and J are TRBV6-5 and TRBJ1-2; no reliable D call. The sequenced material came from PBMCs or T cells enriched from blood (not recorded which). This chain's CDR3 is CASSYGPGSNYGYTF. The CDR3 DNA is TGTGCCAGCAGTTACGGCCCGGGTTCCAACTATGGCTACACCTTC.